A selection of T cell receptor beta chains follows, all from one sample in a study of blood T cell repertoires in COVID-19. Clones were read by immunoSEQ multiplex PCR, and TCRdb kept only the in-frame ones, dropping some. The sample has 100,000 to 150,000 clones, approximately 74% seen once. The sample taken for sequencing was peripheral blood. The receptors were sampled from a man in his sixties with acute or convalescent COVID-19. Both conserved end residues are part of each CDR3. Each record gives: J gene, V gene, clone size, D gene, CDR3 DNA, CDR3 protein. A D gene is named only where the DNA matches it firmly. Clone size is given for some rows only: seen once, a few or many times, or a class if the clone is expanded.

j_call: TRBJ2-2
v_call: TRBV6-5
clone_size: few
d_call: NA
cdr3_nt: TGTGCCAGCAGGTCGCAGACTTTCACCGGGGAGCTGTTTTTT
cdr3_aa: CASRSQTFTGELFF

j_call: TRBJ2-1
v_call: TRBV5-1
clone_size: NA
d_call: TRBD2
cdr3_nt: TGCGCCAGCAGCTTGGTAGCGGGGGCCAACAATGAGCAGTTCTTC
cdr3_aa: CASSLVAGANNEQFF

j_call: TRBJ1-4
v_call: TRBV7-6
clone_size: NA
d_call: NA
cdr3_nt: TGTGCCAGCAGCTTAAGCGCCCCTCCGGAGGAAAAACTGTTTTTT
cdr3_aa: CASSLSAPPEEKLFF

j_call: TRBJ2-3
v_call: TRBV6-5
clone_size: NA
d_call: TRBD1
cdr3_nt: TGTGCCAGCAGTCCCCGACAGGGAAGAGGAGATACGCAGTATTTT
cdr3_aa: CASSPRQGRGDTQYF

j_call: TRBJ2-1
v_call: TRBV3-1/TRBV3-2
clone_size: NA
d_call: TRBD2
cdr3_nt: TGTGCCAGCAGCGCAAGAGGCCGGGTAGCGGGGGGCGGTGAGCAGTTCTTC
cdr3_aa: CASSARGRVAGGGEQFF

j_call: TRBJ1-6
v_call: TRBV30
clone_size: NA
d_call: TRBD1
cdr3_nt: TGTGCCTGGAGTAGGGGGCGAGAGTCACCCCTCCACTTT
cdr3_aa: CAWSRGRESPLHF

j_call: TRBJ1-2
v_call: TRBV27
clone_size: NA
d_call: TRBD1
cdr3_nt: TGTGCCAGCAGTATCACAGGGACAGCTAACTATGGCTACACCTTC
cdr3_aa: CASSITGTANYGYTF

j_call: TRBJ1-2
v_call: TRBV5-8
clone_size: NA
d_call: NA
cdr3_nt: TGTGCCAGCAGCTTGTCCGTTGGCTACACCTTC
cdr3_aa: CASSLSVGYTF

j_call: TRBJ2-1
v_call: TRBV10-3
clone_size: NA
d_call: NA
cdr3_nt: TGTGCCAGCCGTACTACCTACTACAATGAGCAGTTCTTC
cdr3_aa: CASRTTYYNEQFF

j_call: TRBJ1-1
v_call: TRBV6-6
clone_size: NA
d_call: TRBD1
cdr3_nt: TGTGCCAGCAACGAACCGGGACAGGGGGTACCTGAAGCTTTCTTT
cdr3_aa: CASNEPGQGVPEAFF

j_call: TRBJ2-1
v_call: TRBV25-1
clone_size: once
d_call: TRBD2
cdr3_nt: TGTGCCAGCAGTGACCCACTAGCGGGGGGCCCTAATGAGCAGTTCTTC
cdr3_aa: CASSDPLAGGPNEQFF

j_call: TRBJ2-2
v_call: TRBV3-1/TRBV3-2
clone_size: NA
d_call: NA
cdr3_nt: TGTGCCAGCAGCCAACGAGGGCCCACCGGGGAGCTGTTTTTT
cdr3_aa: CASSQRGPTGELFF

j_call: TRBJ2-4
v_call: TRBV5-5
clone_size: NA
d_call: TRBD1
cdr3_nt: TGTGCCAGCAGCCCCCGACAGGGAAGGGACATTCAGTACTTC
cdr3_aa: CASSPRQGRDIQYF

j_call: TRBJ2-2
v_call: TRBV24-1
clone_size: NA
d_call: TRBD2
cdr3_nt: TGTGCCACCAGTGATTTTGGAGCGGGGGTATTCACCGGGGAGCTGTTTTTT
cdr3_aa: CATSDFGAGVFTGELFF

j_call: TRBJ1-5
v_call: TRBV15
clone_size: NA
d_call: NA
cdr3_nt: TGTGCCACCAGCAGGGGGGACCCGAGGGGGAATCAGCCCCAGCATTTT
cdr3_aa: CATSRGDPRGNQPQHF

j_call: TRBJ2-7
v_call: TRBV5-4
clone_size: NA
d_call: NA
cdr3_nt: TGTGCCAGCAGCTTGAACACCGCCTACGAGCAGTACTTC
cdr3_aa: CASSLNTAYEQYF

j_call: TRBJ1-1
v_call: TRBV3-1/TRBV3-2
clone_size: NA
d_call: NA
cdr3_nt: TGTGCCAGCAGCTTTCAAGTCCGGGGTGAAGCTTTCTTT
cdr3_aa: CASSFQVRGEAFF

j_call: TRBJ2-3
v_call: TRBV2
clone_size: NA
d_call: NA
cdr3_nt: TGTGCCAGCATTTGGGGAGGCACAGATACGCAGTATTTT
cdr3_aa: CASIWGGTDTQYF

j_call: TRBJ1-1
v_call: TRBV3-1/TRBV3-2
clone_size: NA
d_call: NA
cdr3_nt: TGTGCCAGCAGCCAGACAGGACTGAACACTGAAGCTTTCTTT
cdr3_aa: CASSQTGLNTEAFF

j_call: TRBJ2-7
v_call: TRBV19
clone_size: NA
d_call: NA
cdr3_nt: TGTGCCAGTAGTAGAGGGCAGGCCTCCTACGAGCAGTACTTC
cdr3_aa: CASSRGQASYEQYF

j_call: TRBJ2-2
v_call: TRBV9
clone_size: NA
d_call: TRBD2
cdr3_nt: TGTGCCAGCAGCGTAGTCGCTAGCGGGAGTACCGGGGAGCTGTTTTTT
cdr3_aa: CASSVVASGSTGELFF

j_call: TRBJ2-1
v_call: TRBV27
clone_size: NA
d_call: NA
cdr3_nt: TGTGCCAGCAGTTTTTGGGGGGACAATGAGCAGTTCTTC
cdr3_aa: CASSFWGDNEQFF

j_call: TRBJ1-2
v_call: TRBV11-2
clone_size: NA
d_call: NA
cdr3_nt: TGTGCCAGCAGCTTAGCCGTACAGGGCTATGATGGCTACACCTTC
cdr3_aa: CASSLAVQGYDGYTF

j_call: TRBJ2-7
v_call: TRBV19
clone_size: once
d_call: TRBD2
cdr3_nt: TGTGCCAGTAGAACTAGCGGGACGGACGAGCAGTACTTC
cdr3_aa: CASRTSGTDEQYF

j_call: TRBJ1-1
v_call: TRBV5-1
clone_size: NA
d_call: NA
cdr3_nt: TGCGCCAGCAGCTTCCGACAGAACACTGAAGCTTTCTTT
cdr3_aa: CASSFRQNTEAFF

j_call: TRBJ1-1
v_call: TRBV3-1/TRBV3-2
clone_size: NA
d_call: TRBD1
cdr3_nt: TGTGCCAGCAGCCTTCGACAGGGGGCAGCTTTCTTT
cdr3_aa: CASSLRQGAAFF

j_call: TRBJ2-4
v_call: TRBV5-1
clone_size: NA
d_call: TRBD1
cdr3_nt: TGCGCCAGCAGCCCTAGGACAGGGATCGCCAAAAACATTCAGTACTTC
cdr3_aa: CASSPRTGIAKNIQYF

j_call: TRBJ1-2
v_call: TRBV27
clone_size: NA
d_call: NA
cdr3_nt: TGTGCCAGCAGTATAAGCGACGGAGGATTCGGTGGCTACACCTTC
cdr3_aa: CASSISDGGFGGYTF

j_call: TRBJ2-7
v_call: TRBV6-4
clone_size: NA
d_call: NA
cdr3_nt: TGTGCCAGCAGCGAGGGGGGGGACTCCTACGAGCAGTACTTC
cdr3_aa: CASSEGGDSYEQYF

j_call: TRBJ2-7
v_call: TRBV4-2
clone_size: NA
d_call: NA
cdr3_nt: TGTGCCAGCAGCCTGGAGGGGCGTGACGAGCAGTACTTC
cdr3_aa: CASSLEGRDEQYF

j_call: TRBJ1-2
v_call: TRBV30
clone_size: NA
d_call: NA
cdr3_nt: TGTGCCTGGGCCCGACGACAGGATAACTATGGCTACACCTTC
cdr3_aa: CAWARRQDNYGYTF

j_call: TRBJ1-5
v_call: TRBV19
clone_size: NA
d_call: TRBD1
cdr3_nt: TGTGCCAGTAGTATTGGGGACAGGGTCGGCAATCAGCCCCAGCATTTT
cdr3_aa: CASSIGDRVGNQPQHF

j_call: TRBJ2-2
v_call: TRBV7-9
clone_size: few
d_call: TRBD1
cdr3_nt: TGTGCCAGCAGCCGGCGACAGGGTGGAGCCGGGGAGCTGTTTTTT
cdr3_aa: CASSRRQGGAGELFF

j_call: TRBJ2-5
v_call: TRBV9
clone_size: NA
d_call: NA
cdr3_nt: TGTGCCAGCAGCGTGGGCTCCGAGGAGACCCAGTACTTC
cdr3_aa: CASSVGSEETQYF

j_call: TRBJ2-5
v_call: TRBV6-5
clone_size: NA
d_call: TRBD2
cdr3_nt: TGTGCCAGAAAGGGACTAGCGGTATTTGGAACCCAGTACTTC
cdr3_aa: CARKGLAVFGTQYF

j_call: TRBJ1-5
v_call: TRBV6-5
clone_size: NA
d_call: NA
cdr3_nt: TGTGCCAGCAGCATAAGCTTTACAGTCCAGCCCCAGCATTTT
cdr3_aa: CASSISFTVQPQHF

j_call: TRBJ2-4
v_call: TRBV29-1
clone_size: once
d_call: NA
cdr3_nt: TGCAGCGTAGCCCAAAACATTCAGTACTTC
cdr3_aa: CSVAQNIQYF

j_call: TRBJ2-1
v_call: TRBV9
clone_size: NA
d_call: TRBD2
cdr3_nt: TGTGCCAGCAGCGAAGCGGGAGGCTCCTACAATGAGCAGTTCTTC
cdr3_aa: CASSEAGGSYNEQFF

j_call: TRBJ1-2
v_call: TRBV19
clone_size: NA
d_call: NA
cdr3_nt: TGTGCCAGTAGTTTACAGGCCGGCTATGGCTACACCTTC
cdr3_aa: CASSLQAGYGYTF

j_call: TRBJ2-1
v_call: TRBV6-1
clone_size: NA
d_call: TRBD2
cdr3_nt: TGTGCCAGCAGTGCAACGCCGGGACTAGCGGGCTATGAGCAGTTCTTC
cdr3_aa: CASSATPGLAGYEQFF

j_call: TRBJ1-3
v_call: TRBV15
clone_size: NA
d_call: NA
cdr3_nt: TGTGCCACCAGCAGAGAGGACACCGGGGGCACCATATATTTT
cdr3_aa: CATSREDTGGTIYF

j_call: TRBJ2-1
v_call: TRBV19
clone_size: NA
d_call: NA
cdr3_nt: TGTGCCAGTAGGAACCCGGGACTTACGACCAATGAGCAGTTCTTC
cdr3_aa: CASRNPGLTTNEQFF

j_call: TRBJ2-7
v_call: TRBV7-9
clone_size: NA
d_call: TRBD1
cdr3_nt: TGTGCCAGCAGCTCGCTGACAGGGGACCAATACGAGCAGTACTTC
cdr3_aa: CASSSLTGDQYEQYF

j_call: TRBJ1-1
v_call: TRBV6-5
clone_size: few
d_call: NA
cdr3_nt: TGTGCCAGCACCCTAACAGGAGCCTTGAACACTGAAGCTTTCTTT
cdr3_aa: CASTLTGALNTEAFF

j_call: TRBJ2-3
v_call: TRBV27
clone_size: NA
d_call: NA
cdr3_nt: TGTGCCAGCAGTTCCACAGGAGGGGCAGATACGCAGTATTTT
cdr3_aa: CASSSTGGADTQYF

j_call: TRBJ1-1
v_call: TRBV30
clone_size: NA
d_call: NA
cdr3_nt: TGTGCCTGGAACCCCAATGCGGGGGGCACTGAAGCTTTCTTT
cdr3_aa: CAWNPNAGGTEAFF

j_call: TRBJ2-3
v_call: TRBV5-4
clone_size: NA
d_call: TRBD1
cdr3_nt: TGTGCCAGCAGCCCCGGGGACAGGGCGGATACGCAGTATTTT
cdr3_aa: CASSPGDRADTQYF

j_call: TRBJ2-7
v_call: TRBV6-5
clone_size: few
d_call: TRBD1
cdr3_nt: TGTGCCAGCAGTAGGACAGGGCCGGGCGAGCAGTACTTC
cdr3_aa: CASSRTGPGEQYF

j_call: TRBJ1-2
v_call: TRBV30
clone_size: few
d_call: TRBD1
cdr3_nt: TGTGCCTGGAGTGCGACAGGGGTTTCGGGCTACACCTTC
cdr3_aa: CAWSATGVSGYTF

j_call: TRBJ2-1
v_call: TRBV10-1
clone_size: NA
d_call: NA
cdr3_nt: TGCGCCAGCAGTGAAGTACGTGCGAGCGAGCAGTTCTTC
cdr3_aa: CASSEVRASEQFF

j_call: TRBJ1-5
v_call: TRBV30
clone_size: NA
d_call: TRBD1
cdr3_nt: TGTGCCTCCTCCGACAGGGGCAATCAGCCCCAGCATTTT
cdr3_aa: CASSDRGNQPQHF

j_call: TRBJ1-1
v_call: TRBV19
clone_size: NA
d_call: NA
cdr3_nt: TGTGCCAGTAAATTTCTCACTGAAGCTTTCTTT
cdr3_aa: CASKFLTEAFF

j_call: TRBJ1-1
v_call: TRBV7-9
clone_size: few
d_call: NA
cdr3_nt: TGTGCCAGCAGACGTTACCAGGGTTTCACTGAAGCTTTCTTT
cdr3_aa: CASRRYQGFTEAFF

j_call: TRBJ2-3
v_call: TRBV6-1
clone_size: NA
d_call: NA
cdr3_nt: TGTGCCAGCAGTGAAGCGGGGGGGCTCGCGCAGTATTTT
cdr3_aa: CASSEAGGLAQYF

j_call: TRBJ2-7
v_call: TRBV7-9
clone_size: NA
d_call: TRBD1
cdr3_nt: TGTGCCAGCAGCGGCCGGCCGACAGGGAGTTCCTACGAGCAGTACTTC
cdr3_aa: CASSGRPTGSSYEQYF

j_call: TRBJ2-1
v_call: TRBV5-4
clone_size: once
d_call: TRBD2
cdr3_nt: TGTGCCAGCAGCGAGGGACTAGCGGGAGGGGGAAGGCAGTTCTTC
cdr3_aa: CASSEGLAGGGRQFF

j_call: TRBJ1-1
v_call: TRBV14
clone_size: NA
d_call: NA
cdr3_nt: TGTGCCAGCAGCCACATCCGACGTGCGGGATGGACTGAAGCTTTCTTT
cdr3_aa: CASSHIRRAGWTEAFF

j_call: TRBJ1-5
v_call: TRBV6-5
clone_size: NA
d_call: TRBD1
cdr3_nt: TGTGCCAGCAGGGGACAGCTTAATCAGCCCCAGCATTTT
cdr3_aa: CASRGQLNQPQHF

j_call: TRBJ2-7
v_call: TRBV10-3
clone_size: NA
d_call: TRBD2
cdr3_nt: TGTGCCATCAGTGAGTCGGGGGGGTTTAGCGAGCAGTACTTC
cdr3_aa: CAISESGGFSEQYF